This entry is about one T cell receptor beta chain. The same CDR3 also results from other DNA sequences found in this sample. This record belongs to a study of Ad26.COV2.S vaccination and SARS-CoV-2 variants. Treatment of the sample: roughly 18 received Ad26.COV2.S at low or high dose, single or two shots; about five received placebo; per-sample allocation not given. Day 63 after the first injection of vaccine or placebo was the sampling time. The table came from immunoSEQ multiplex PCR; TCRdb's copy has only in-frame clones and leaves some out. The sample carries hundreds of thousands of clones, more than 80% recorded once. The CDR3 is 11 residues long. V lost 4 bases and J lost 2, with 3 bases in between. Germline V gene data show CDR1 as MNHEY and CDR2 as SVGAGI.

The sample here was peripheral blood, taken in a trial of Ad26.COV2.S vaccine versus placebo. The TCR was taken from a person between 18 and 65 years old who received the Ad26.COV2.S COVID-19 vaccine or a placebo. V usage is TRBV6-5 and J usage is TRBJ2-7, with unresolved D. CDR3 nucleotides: TGTGCCAGCAGTTCGACCTACGAGCAGTACTTC. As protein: CASSSTYEQYF.